The present entry profiles one T cell receptor (beta chain) with its context. The data belong to a study of cytomegalovirus exposure and HLA in healthy donors. Each donor was nominally healthy when sampled (though unrecorded immune exposures were likely). Primers: 60 Vbeta forward and 13 Jbeta reverse. Sequencing used immunoSEQ multiplex PCR; TCRdb keeps in-frame clones, though not all of them. The table records 65,000 to 70,000 clones, 80% to 90% of them present only once. V shed 5 bases and J 0 bases; nucleotides not matched to a gene: 14. Germline V gene lookup returns CDR1 LNHDA and CDR2 SQIVND (reference sequence). This CDR3 is built from 19 residues.

This clonotype was sampled from a woman aged 25-40 years in good health and CMV-seropositive. The rearrangement links TRBV19 to TRBJ2-1; 9 positions agree with TRBD2. Sample: PBMCs. The chain's CDR3 is CASSSPWGAGGSSYNEQFF. The DNA of the CDR3 is TGTGCCAGTAGTTCCCCGTGGGGAGCGGGAGGAAGCTCCTACAATGAGCAGTTCTTC.